The clone carrying this T cell receptor (beta chain) was recorded many times. What it recognizes is unknown. The record originates from a study of blood T cells in healthy people across ages. Study-level information: Researchers report that template switching captured about one barcoded beta molecule per two T cells. General study findings and limits: PBMC samples, being unsorted, prevented any conclusive comparison of naive and antigen-experienced cells.

It was ten milliliters of peripheral blood that were drawn from each donor. J was trimmed by 8 bases and V by 1 base; bases with no gene match: 5. The CDR3 consists of 15 residues. Looked up from germline, CDR1 is SGHRS and CDR2 is YFSETQ. The authors ran a second PCR of 7 to 11 cycles using a sample-barcoded 5' primer and a J-beta primer mix. Template switching added a 12-random-nucleotide identifier to every cDNA molecule. Via MiXCR, TCRdb re-called the 5' RACE reads, giving one row per CDR3 protein. This table holds hundreds of thousands of distinct CDR3 sequences, roughly half found once. J is TRBJ2-1 and V is TRBV5-1, with 11 bases fitting TRBD1. Sequencing was carried out using blood. The receptor was derived from a woman older than 75 in good health. The CDR3 region is CASSLKRTGGDEQFF. The CDR3 DNA sequence: TGCGCCAGCAGCTTGAAACGGACAGGGGGCGATGAGCAGTTCTTC.